This TCR beta chain originates from a study of CD8 T cells in ankylosing spondylitis. General study results and limits: Earlier literature documents some of the motif variants in reactive arthritis synovial fluid and blood. Matched ankylosing spondylitis synovial fluid reportedly contained a significantly enriched population of disease-linked clones.

Trimming cost V 1 base and J 8 bases, with 9 bases left between them. The CDR3 has 13 residues. In germline, CDR1 is SGHRS, CDR2 YFSETQ. The sample holds many counts of this clonotype. Its antigen is unidentified. TCRdb redid the calling of the 5' RACE reads with MiXCR, one entry per CDR3 protein. The sample yields 150,000 to 200,000 distinct CDR3 sequences, under 15% seen once. This receptor was taken from a female donor with ankylosing spondylitis or in good health (not recorded which). The source material was blood, either unsorted or a sorted T cell fraction (not recorded which). The chain combines TRBV5-1 with TRBJ1-4; the D is unclear. CDR3 DNA: TGCGCCAGCAGCTTGTATGGCCCAGAAAAACTGTTTTTT. The encoded protein is CASSLYGPEKLFF.